This T cell receptor beta chain originates from a study of T cells after posttransplantation cyclophosphamide. Study-wide results and limits: TRB overlap between skin or GI tissue T cells and blood was limited. TRB clonality was highly associated with recipient CMV seropositivity and reactivation. Donor CD8+ memory clones often dominated recipient blood repertoires at later times.

In its sample, this clone was seen a few times. Its antigen is still unknown. Sequencing was performed with immunoSEQ multiplex PCR; in TCRdb, only in-frame clones are kept and a portion is missing. The repertoire has 17,000 or so clones, 85% of them found once; the top ten carry about 26%. This CDR3 comprises 17 residues. The germline V gene encodes CDR1 LNHNV and CDR2 YYDKDF (reference sequence). The J segment lost 2 bases and the V segment lost 1 base, leaving 7 bases of the junction unmatched. Methotrexate plus calcineurin inhibitor accompanied controls' myeloablative marrow transplants; sampling was 1 year later.

Sequences were derived from PBMCs, sampled after allogeneic stem cell transplant with calcineurin inhibitor and methotrexate. The origin of this receptor is a female patient aged 18 to 35 who received an allogeneic stem cell transplant from an unrelated donor, was CMV-positive, and had acute and chronic GVHD. Some T cells may have originated in the graft donor. The rearrangement joins TRBV15 to TRBJ2-5; 10 nucleotides match TRBD2. The CDR3 here is CATSRGFSGRDQETQYF. The CDR3 DNA follows: TGTGCCACCAGCAGAGGTTTCAGCGGGAGGGATCAAGAGACCCAGTACTTC.